This paragraph covers one T cell receptor (beta chain) sequence. Per germline, CDR1 LGHDT and CDR2 YNNKEL (reference sequence). CDR3 length equals 16 residues. V was cut by 1 base and J by 4 bases, with 17 bases left in between. Profiling relied on immunoSEQ multiplex PCR, and the TCRdb table lists in-frame clones only, not all of them. In the table there are over 60,000 clones, 86% of which are singletons. This specimen belongs to a study of blood T cell repertoires in COVID-19. The chain combines TRBV3-1 (or the pseudogene TRBV3-2) with TRBJ2-7, with D possibly being TRBD1 (6 bases). The sample comprised peripheral blood. The receptor was derived from a woman aged 55-69 years with acute or convalescent COVID-19. The CDR3: CASSQGGNRVGYEQYF. CDR3 in DNA: TGTGCCAGCAGCCAAGGGGGGAACAGGGTAGGGTACGAGCAGTACTTC.